This record covers a single TCR beta chain. Gene names and germline match the mouse. The identical CDR3 is also encoded by other nucleotide sequences in the sample. The sample originates from a study of CD8+ T cells in alopecia areata. TCR sequencing used cDNA made by reverse transcription of extracted RNA. Clones were read by immunoSEQ multiplex PCR, and TCRdb kept only the in-frame ones, dropping some. Sampling found about 300,000 clones, none seen once. Sorting relied on CD4, CD8alpha, NKG2D, NKG2ACE and other markers applied to pooled cutaneous lymph node cells. This TCR derives from a C3H/HeJ mouse with alopecia areata. The strain bears MHC haplotype H2-k. The sample taken for sequencing was CD4+ T cells sorted from a lymph node.

CDR3 DNA (partial): TGTGCTAGCAGTAGGGACAGGGGAAACTCC. It encodes CASSRDRGNS. The full-length CDR3 reads as CASSRDRGNSDYTF. The chain joins TRBV17 to TRBJ1-2, with TRBD1 matching over 9 bases. The read comes to an end 4 residues before the CDR3 does, leaving the germline J gene to fill in the end. This CDR3 contains 14 residues. The V segment lost 3 bases and the J segment 1 base; nucleotides outside the gene matches: 0. In germline, CDR1 is MNHDT, CDR2 YYDKIL.